These T cell receptor delta chains were read from a single sample in a study of human gamma delta and Vdelta1 T cells. TCRdb re-called clones from the PCR reads using CATT. The table has about 6,400 delta-chain clones, 40% to 50% seen once. No cognate antigen is known for these TCRs. Sample: Vdelta1 gamma-delta T cells from blood grown in culture (DOT cells). The receptors derive from a human donor in good health. Both conserved end residues are part of each CDR3. Each record gives: D gene, clone size, V gene, J gene, CDR3 DNA, CDR3 protein. D genes are given only for firm matches. Clone size is not always given. Where it is, it says once, few, many or a class for expanded clones.

>TRDD3|.|TRAV29/DV5|TRDJ1
TGTGCAGCAATGGGCCCACCCCTTATACTGGGGACCCGGTGGGGGAAACTCATCTTT
CAAMGPPLILGTRWGKLIF
>TRDD3|.|TRDV1|TRDJ1
TGTGCTCTTGGGGATCTGCACCTTCCCGGGGTGGGGGATACGCAAAGACTCATCTTT
CALGDLHLPGVGDTQRLIF
>TRDD3|.|TRDV1|TRDJ1
TGTGCTCTTGGGGACGGCTCGGACTGGGGGGCCGATAAACTCATCTTT
CALGDGSDWGADKLIF
>TRDD3|.|TRDV1|TRDJ1
TGTGCTCTTGGGGACCCCATATTACTGGGGGATAGGCCCGATAAACTCATCTTT
CALGDPILLGDRPDKLIF
>TRDD3|few|TRDV1|TRDJ1
TGTGCTCTTGGGAACGAGATATGGACTGGGGGGCCTGAGGCCACCGATAAACTCATCTTT
CALGNEIWTGGPEATDKLIF
>.|.|TRDV1|TRDJ1
TGTGCTCTTGGGGAACCGCCCCGCACCGATAAACTCATCTTT
CALGEPPRTDKLIF
>.|few|TRDV1|TRDJ1
TGTGCTCTTGGGGAACGACCGACATCACTCATCTTT
CALGERPTSLIF
>TRDD3|few|TRDV1|TRDJ1
TGTGCTCTTGGGGTTACCGAAGGCGAATCCCTGGATTTACTGGGGGATACGTTTACCGATAAACTCATCTTT
CALGVTEGESLDLLGDTFTDKLIF
>TRDD3|.|TRDV1|TRDJ1
TGTGCTCTTGGGGCCACTTCCTACGGACCCAACTGGGGGATACAGGCCCCGTACACCGATAAACTCATCTTT
CALGATSYGPNWGIQAPYTDKLIF
>.|.|TRDV1|TRDJ1
TGTGCTCTTGGGGACCCGGCCTTCCGCCTCCCTCGGGGATATGAGGTGGCCGATAAACTCATCTTT
CALGDPAFRLPRGYEVADKLIF
>TRDD3|.|TRDV1|TRDJ1
TGTGCTCTTGGGGAACAGACCTACTGGGGGATACTTGGGGGTTACACCGATAAACTCATCTTT
CALGEQTYWGILGGYTDKLIF
>TRDD3|.|TRDV1|TRDJ1
TGTGCTCTTGGGGAACTTGTCCTCCCTCGTACTGGGGGATCCGACACTGATAAACTCATCTTT
CALGELVLPRTGGSDTDKLIF
>.|.|TRDV1|TRDJ1
TGTGCTCTTGGGGAACTACCTTCCTTCCTAGACTGGGGGTTATCAGATAAACTCATCTTT
CALGELPSFLDWGLSDKLIF
>TRDD3|.|TRDV1|TRDJ1
TGTGCTCTTGGGGAAACTTGGACTGGGGGATCCTCAAGGCCTAAACTCATCTTT
CALGETWTGGSSRPKLIF
>TRDD3|.|TRDV1|TRDJ1
TGCGCTCTTATGGCCTTCCTACCTCTTCTGGGGGATACAGCGGTCACCGATAAACTCATCTTT
CALMAFLPLLGDTAVTDKLIF
>.|.|TRDV1|TRDJ1
TGTGCTCTTGGGGAACTCCCCATGTTACTTCCCGAGCCTGCTGATAAACTCATCTTT
CALGELPMLLPEPADKLIF
>TRDD3|.|TRDV1|TRDJ1
TGTGCTCTTGGGGAAAGGGGAGTCCCGTACTGGGGGGTGTACACCGATAAACTCATCTTT
CALGERGVPYWGVYTDKLIF
>TRDD3|.|TRDV1|TRDJ1
TGTGCTCTTGGGGAACGTCCAACCGGGGGGGATAATTCTAGTAAACTCATCTTT
CALGERPTGGDNSSKLIF
>.|.|TRDV1|TRDJ1
TGTGCTCTTGGGCCTACCCGGCGCCTTCCTACGAGGGGGATACGGATGGCGTACACCGATAAACTCATCTTT
CALGPTRRLPTRGIRMAYTDKLIF
>TRDD3|.|TRDV1|TRDJ1
TGTGCTCTTGGGGAACTTTACTCCCTTGGGACACTGGGGGATAAGGCTCATAAACTCATCTTT
CALGELYSLGTLGDKAHKLIF
>TRDD3|few|TRDV3|TRDJ1
TGTGCCTTTCAAAAGGCCTTCCTACGCGTTGGGGGATACGAATGGGCTAAACTCATCTTT
CAFQKAFLRVGGYEWAKLIF
>.|few|TRDV1|TRDJ1
TGTGCTCTTGGGGACGAATGGCTGGCCTTCTCGACCCGGGGACTCATCTTT
CALGDEWLAFSTRGLIF
>.|few|TRDV1|TRDJ1
TGTGCTCTTGGGGAACCCCCGACGTACACCGATAAACTCATCTTT
CALGEPPTYTDKLIF
>TRDD3|.|TRDV2|TRDJ1
TGTGCCTGTGACACCGGGGGATACACCGATAAACTCATCTTT
CACDTGGYTDKLIF
>TRDD3|.|TRDV1|TRDJ1
TGTGCTCTTGGGGAACTGGACCTACAAGTACTGGGGGAACGATTTACCGATAAACTCATCTTT
CALGELDLQVLGERFTDKLIF
>TRDD3|.|TRDV1|TRDJ1
TGTGCTCTTGGGGCCTTCCCGACCTGGGGGATACACGTAGAGGGGTGTACCGATAAACTCATCTTT
CALGAFPTWGIHVEGCTDKLIF
>TRDD3|few|TRDV1|TRDJ1
TGTGCTCTTGGGCCGGCGGGCCCGGGGGTTTGGGGGATACCGGGGCGGTTCTCCGATAAACTCATCTTT
CALGPAGPGVWGIPGRFSDKLIF
>.|.|TRDV1|TRDJ1
.
CALGGTFGRSYTDKLIF
>TRDD2|.|TRDV1|TRDJ1
TGTGCTCTTGGGGGTCTTCCTACCAAATACCGTGTCACCGATAAACTCATCTTT
CALGGLPTKYRVTDKLIF
>TRDD3|medium-sized|TRDV1|TRDJ1
TGTGCTCTTGGGGAACTTAAAGGGGGATCCGATAAACTCATCTTT
CALGELKGGSDKLIF
>TRDD3|few|TRDV1|TRDJ1
TGTGCTCTTGGGGAACTTCGCCTGTCCCAGGGTTACTGGGGGATAAGCGATAAACTCATCTTT
CALGELRLSQGYWGISDKLIF
>TRDD3|few|TRDV1|TRDJ1
TGTGCTCTTGGGGAACCCCGCGTGGGGGATACGGGGGTAGGGGACTACACCGATAAACTCATCTTT
CALGEPRVGDTGVGDYTDKLIF
>TRDD3|few|TRDV1|TRDJ1
TGTGCTCTTGGGGACCCCTCGGACCCGGGGTCTCTACTGGGGGATACGGACACCGATAAACTCATCTTT
CALGDPSDPGSLLGDTDTDKLIF
>TRDD3|.|TRDV1|TRDJ1
TGTGCTCTTGGGGAATTCCTTCCGAAACCGGGGATACGACCGCACACCGATAAACTCATCTTT
CALGEFLPKPGIRPHTDKLIF
>TRDD3|.|TRDV1|TRDJ1
TGTGCTCTTGGGGAACTTGGCCCTCCTACGCCCGGGGGATATTCAACCGATAAACTCATCTTT
CALGELGPPTPGGYSTDKLIF
>TRDD3|large|TRDV1|TRDJ1
TGTGCTCTTGGTCGGACCAAATTCCTTCCTCTTTACTGGGGGATCTCCGATAAACTCATCTTT
CALGRTKFLPLYWGISDKLIF
>.|.|TRDV1|TRDJ1
TGTGCTCTTGGGGAACCTTCCTATAATAGTAAACTCGCTCTGACTGACACCGATAAACTCATCTTT
CALGEPSYNSKLALTDTDKLIF
>.|.|TRDV1|TRDJ1
TGTGCTCTTGGGGAACTAACCCCCGGGACATACGGGGGAGTCGATAAACTCATCTTT
CALGELTPGTYGGVDKLIF
>TRDD3|.|TRDV1|TRDJ1
TGTGCTCTTGGGGAATCTTCCCTGTTCTCTGGGGGATACCCACCTTACACCGATAAACTCATCTTT
CALGESSLFSGGYPPYTDKLIF
>TRDD3|few|TRDV1|TRDJ1
TGTGCTCTTGGGGAAGCCACCCGACAACTGGGGGATATCAGGGAAACCGATAAACTCATCTTT
CALGEATRQLGDIRETDKLIF
>.|.|TRDV1|TRDJ1
TGTGCTCTTGGGGAACTGGTCATCCTACCTGGGGGTAAGACCGATAAACTCATCTTT
CALGELVILPGGKTDKLIF
>.|.|TRDV1|TRDJ1
TGTGCTCTTGGGGAACCTTTTCCTTCCTACGCTGTACTGGGGGAGAACACCGATAAACTCATCTTT
CALGEPFPSYAVLGENTDKLIF
>TRDD3|.|TRDV1|TRDJ1
TGTGCTCTTGGGAGCTTCCTACGGTTTTGGTCTGGGGGATACCCGGCGACCGATAAACTCATCTTT
CALGSFLRFWSGGYPATDKLIF
>.|.|TRDV1|TRDJ1
TGTGCTCTTGGGGGTTCCTATCTGGTCTTTGGGGGAGATAAACTCATCTTT
CALGGSYLVFGGDKLIF
>TRDD3|.|TRDV1|TRDJ1
TGTGCTCTTGGGGAACTTGACTGGGGGCTTCGCGATAAACTCATCTTT
CALGELDWGLRDKLIF
>TRDD3|few|TRDV1|TRDJ1
TGTGCTCTTGGGGAAAAGTCCTCTCCGGGGGATACAGGTCACACCGATAAACTCATCTTT
CALGEKSSPGDTGHTDKLIF
>TRDD2|.|TRDV1|TRDJ1
TGTGCTCTTTTCCTACGGGCTGCCCGGGAGGGGAAACTCATCTTT
CALFLRAAREGKLIF
>TRDD3|.|TRDV1|TRDJ1
TGTGCTCTTGGGACCGCCCCACTGGGGGATACTAGGGGGACCGATAAACTCATCTTT
CALGTAPLGDTRGTDKLIF
>TRDD3|few|TRDV1|TRDJ1
TGTGCTCTTGGGGGGACTTCGAACCAGAACTCACTGGGGGATACCCTGTACACCGATAAACTCATCTTT
CALGGTSNQNSLGDTLYTDKLIF
>TRDD3|.|TRDV1|TRDJ1
TGTGCTCTTGGGGAATTCTACCCACTGGGGATACCGGACACCGATAAACTCATCTTT
CALGEFYPLGIPDTDKLIF
>TRDD2|.|TRDV1|TRDJ1
TGTGCTCTTGGGGAACAAAGAGGGAAGCCCTTCCTACGGGTACTGGGGGATAAACTCATCTTT
CALGEQRGKPFLRVLGDKLIF
>.|.|TRDV1|TRDJ1
TGTGCTCTTGGGGAAACCACTCCGGGGACGGTGAGTTTCAGCACCGATAAACTCATCTTT
CALGETTPGTVSFSTDKLIF
>TRDD3|few|TRDV1|TRDJ1
TGTGCTCTTGGGGGAGTACTGGGGGCTTTCGGAAGTTACACCGATAAACTCATCTTT
CALGGVLGAFGSYTDKLIF
>.|.|TRDV1|TRDJ1
TGTGCTCTTGGGGAACTAAGGGGGAGACACACCGATAAACTCATCTTT
CALGELRGRHTDKLIF
>TRDD2|once|TRDV1|TRDJ1
TGTGCTCTTGGGGAACTCGCTTCCTACGGGGGGCCTGGGTTTAAACTCATCTTT
CALGELASYGGPGFKLIF
>TRDD3|.|TRDV1|TRDJ1
TGTGCTCTTGGGAAAAACGGCTGGGGGTCGACCGATAAACTCATCTTT
CALGKNGWGSTDKLIF
>TRDD3|few|TRDV1|TRDJ1
TGTGCTCTGGCCCAAGGTAAAGGGCAACTGGGGTTCTCGGGTACCGATAAACTCATCTTT
CALAQGKGQLGFSGTDKLIF
>.|few|TRDV1|TRDJ1
TGTGCTCTTGGGCCCAACCAGGGCTCATTTCCAAACACCGATAAACTCATCTTT
CALGPNQGSFPNTDKLIF